These 5 T cell receptor beta chains were sequenced from one sample in a study of blood T cell repertoires in COVID-19. Sequencing was performed with immunoSEQ multiplex PCR; in TCRdb, only in-frame clones are kept and a portion is missing. The repertoire includes 170,000 or so clones, roughly four fifths of them detected once, and 1.5% sits in the top ten. The source material was peripheral blood. The receptors were gathered from a human donor in a cohort sampled during active COVID-19.

This sequence joins TRBV1 and TRBJ2-1; no check of the table's D call, TRBD2, against the DNA was made. TRBV1 is classified as a pseudogene. This CDR3 region has 17 residues. CDR3 in DNA: TGCACCAGCAGCCAAGATTCGGGCGGGCCCCCCTCGGGGGAGCAGTTCTTC. This sequence encodes CTSSQDSGGPPSGEQFF.

This clone was detected only once. The junction shows a germline mismatch at one end, possibly a read error. This chain joins TRBV7-7 and TRBJ1-6; D is possibly TRBD1 (5 bases). Germline loops: CDR1 SSHAT, CDR2 FNYEAQ (reference sequence). This CDR3 is built from 15 residues. This CDR3 is CASSLDDSYNSPLHF. For the CDR3, the DNA is TGTGCTAGCAGCTTAGACGACAGTTATAATTCACCCCTCCACTTT.

This clone was counted once. This chain's CDR3 is CASSSQGYYEQYF. The CDR3 DNA sequence: TGTGCCAGCAGTTCACAGGGATACTACGAGCAGTACTTC. V gene TRBV12-3 or TRBV12-4 combines with J gene TRBJ2-7; maybe TRBD1 (6 bases). The CDR3 has 13 residues. V was trimmed by 4 bases and J by 3 bases, leaving 10 bases between them.

The chain carries TRBV19 and TRBJ1-2, with 8 bases fitting TRBD1. Germline CDR1 LNHDA, CDR2 SQIVND (reference sequence). This CDR3 has 14 amino acids. The V segment lost 7 bases and the J segment 2 bases; nucleotides outside the gene matches: 6. DNA for the CDR3: TGTGCCAGTACTCCGGGGACAGGAAACTATGGCTACACCTTC. Translating it yields CASTPGTGNYGYTF.

This clone came up a few times. The chain recombines TRBV7-2 with TRBJ1-2; maybe TRBD1 (5 bases). The V end lost 3 bases, the J end lost 4 bases, and 9 bases lay between the germline ends. The CDR3 has 13 residues. Germline values: CDR1 SGHTA, CDR2 FQGNSA. The CDR3 region has the DNA TGTGCCAGCAGCTTCGGGGGTCCCTATGGCTACACCTTC. Its translation is CASSFGGPYGYTF.